This TCR beta chain derives from a study of shared clonotypes between healthy human individuals. Study-wide findings and caveats: Some naive CD4 clonotypes, around 4.9%, turned up in common across a handful of donors.

Worth noting for this clone: The target antigen is unknown.

Methods used by the authors: ImmunoSEQ sequences covered only the junction and lacked quality scores; filtering therefore differed. Here immunoSEQ multiplex PCR was the method, and the copy in TCRdb shows in-frame clones only, minus some. The V and J calls and the clone size are those of that table, but D and trimming were determined from the DNA. The sample yields about 1.5 million clones, approximately 98% seen once. The CDR3 contains 13 residues. V was cut by 6 bases and J by 6 bases, with 12 bases left in between. CDR1 and CDR2 from the germline V gene are SEHNR and FQNEAQ (reference sequence). The clonotype originates from a man aged 25-40 years in good health. The J gene is TRBJ1-3, the V gene TRBV7-9; D unclear. The material sequenced was naive CD4+ T cells sorted from blood. This sample's subset: CD45RA+ positively selected. CDR3 region: CASRPLSVNTIYF. The CDR3 nucleotides are TGTGCCAGCAGGCCGCTATCGGTAAACACCATATATTTT.